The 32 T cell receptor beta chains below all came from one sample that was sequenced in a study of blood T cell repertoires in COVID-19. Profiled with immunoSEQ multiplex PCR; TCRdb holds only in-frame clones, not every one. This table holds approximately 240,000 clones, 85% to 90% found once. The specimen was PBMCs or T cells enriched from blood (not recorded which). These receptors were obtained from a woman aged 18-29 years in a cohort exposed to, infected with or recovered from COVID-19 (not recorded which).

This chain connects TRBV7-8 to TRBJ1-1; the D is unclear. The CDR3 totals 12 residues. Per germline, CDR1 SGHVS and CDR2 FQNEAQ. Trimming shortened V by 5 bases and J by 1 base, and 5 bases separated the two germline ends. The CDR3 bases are TGTGCCAGCAGCAACAGGAACACTGAAGCTTTCTTT. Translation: CASSNRNTEAFF.

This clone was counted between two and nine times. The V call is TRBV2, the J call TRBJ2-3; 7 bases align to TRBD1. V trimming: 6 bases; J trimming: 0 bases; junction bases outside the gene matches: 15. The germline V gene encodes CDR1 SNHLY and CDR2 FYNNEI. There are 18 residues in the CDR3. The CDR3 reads CASSDGTAAASSTDTQYF. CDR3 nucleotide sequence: TGTGCCAGCAGCGACGGGACAGCTGCAGCCTCCAGCACAGATACGCAGTATTTT.

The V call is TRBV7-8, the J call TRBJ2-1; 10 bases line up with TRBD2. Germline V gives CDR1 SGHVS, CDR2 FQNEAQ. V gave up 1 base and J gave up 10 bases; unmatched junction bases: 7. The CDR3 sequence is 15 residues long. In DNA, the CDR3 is TGTGCCAGCAGCTTAGATCCAGCGGGGGGGCCGGAGCAGTTCTTC. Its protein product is CASSLDPAGGPEQFF.

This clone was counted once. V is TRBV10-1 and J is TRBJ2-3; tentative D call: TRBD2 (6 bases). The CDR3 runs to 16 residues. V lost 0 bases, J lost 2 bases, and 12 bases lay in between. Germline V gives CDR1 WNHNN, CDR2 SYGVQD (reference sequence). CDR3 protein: CASSESIAASTDTQYF. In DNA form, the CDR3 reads TGCGCCAGCAGTGAGTCGATAGCGGCGTCCACAGATACGCAGTATTTT.

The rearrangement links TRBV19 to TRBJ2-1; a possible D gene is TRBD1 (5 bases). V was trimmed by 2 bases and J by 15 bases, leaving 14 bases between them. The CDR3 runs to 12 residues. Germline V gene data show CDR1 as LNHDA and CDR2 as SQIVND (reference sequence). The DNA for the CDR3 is TGTGCCAGTAGTATAACAGCGCCCCAGGGGTTCTTC. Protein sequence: CASSITAPQGFF.

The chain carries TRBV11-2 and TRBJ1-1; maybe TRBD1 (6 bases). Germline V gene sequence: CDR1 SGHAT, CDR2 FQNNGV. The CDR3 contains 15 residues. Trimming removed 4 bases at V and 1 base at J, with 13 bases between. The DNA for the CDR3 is TGTGCCAGCAGCTCGATACAGGGACAGAACACTGAAGCTTTCTTT. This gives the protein CASSSIQGQNTEAFF.

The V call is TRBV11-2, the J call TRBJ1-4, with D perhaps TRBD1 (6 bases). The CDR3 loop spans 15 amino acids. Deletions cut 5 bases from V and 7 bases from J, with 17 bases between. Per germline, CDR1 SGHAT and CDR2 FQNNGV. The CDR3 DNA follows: TGTGCCAGCAGCCACTTTAGCAGGGGTGGTGAAAAACTGTTTTTT. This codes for CASSHFSRGGEKLFF.

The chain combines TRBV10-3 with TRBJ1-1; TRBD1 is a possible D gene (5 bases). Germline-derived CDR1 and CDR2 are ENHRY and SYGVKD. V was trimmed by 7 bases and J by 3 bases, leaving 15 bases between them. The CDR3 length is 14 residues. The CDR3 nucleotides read TGTGCCATCAAGTCTACGGGGGAAGACACTGAAGCTTTCTTT. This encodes CAIKSTGEDTEAFF.

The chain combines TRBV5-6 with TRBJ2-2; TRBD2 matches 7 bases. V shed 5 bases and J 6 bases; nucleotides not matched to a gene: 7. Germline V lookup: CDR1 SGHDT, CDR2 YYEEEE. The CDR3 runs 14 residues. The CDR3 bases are TGTGCCAGCAGGGTGGGGACTAATCCCGGGGAGCTGTTTTTT. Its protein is CASRVGTNPGELFF.

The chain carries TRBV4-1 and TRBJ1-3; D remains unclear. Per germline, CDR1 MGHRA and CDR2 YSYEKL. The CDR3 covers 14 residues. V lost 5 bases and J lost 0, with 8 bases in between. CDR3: CASSWRYSGNTIYF. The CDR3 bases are TGCGCCAGCAGCTGGAGGTACTCTGGAAACACCATATATTTT.

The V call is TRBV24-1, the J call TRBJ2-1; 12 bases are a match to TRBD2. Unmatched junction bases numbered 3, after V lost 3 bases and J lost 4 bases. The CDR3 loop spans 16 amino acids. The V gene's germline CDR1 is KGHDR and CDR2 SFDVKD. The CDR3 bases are TGTGCCACCAGTGATGAGGGACTAGCGGGTTACAATGAGCAGTTCTTC. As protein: CATSDEGLAGYNEQFF.

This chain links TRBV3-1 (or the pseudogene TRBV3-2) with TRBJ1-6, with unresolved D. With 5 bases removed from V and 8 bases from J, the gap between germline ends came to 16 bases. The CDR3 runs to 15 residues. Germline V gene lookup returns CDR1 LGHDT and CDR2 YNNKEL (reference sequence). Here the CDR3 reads CASSSLATTDSPLHF. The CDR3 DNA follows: TGTGCCAGCAGCTCCTTGGCGACAACAGATTCACCCCTCCACTTT.

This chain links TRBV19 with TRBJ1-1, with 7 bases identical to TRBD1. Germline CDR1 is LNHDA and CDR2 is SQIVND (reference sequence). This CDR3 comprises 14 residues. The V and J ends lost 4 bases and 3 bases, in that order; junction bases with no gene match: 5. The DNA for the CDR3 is TGTGCCAGTAGTAGGTACAGGGGAGACACTGAAGCTTTCTTT. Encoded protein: CASSRYRGDTEAFF.

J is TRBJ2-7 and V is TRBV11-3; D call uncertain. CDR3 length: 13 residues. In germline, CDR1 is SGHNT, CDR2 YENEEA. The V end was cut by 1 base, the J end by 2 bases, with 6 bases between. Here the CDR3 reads CASSLVSAYEQYF. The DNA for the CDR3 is TGTGCCAGCAGCTTAGTCAGTGCCTACGAGCAGTACTTC.

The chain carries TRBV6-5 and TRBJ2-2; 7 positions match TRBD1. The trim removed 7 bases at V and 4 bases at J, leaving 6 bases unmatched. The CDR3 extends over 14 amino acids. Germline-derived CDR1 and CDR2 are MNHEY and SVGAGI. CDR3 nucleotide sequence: TGTGCCAGCACCTGGGACAGACTCACCGGGGAGCTGTTTTTT. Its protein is CASTWDRLTGELFF.

CDR3 nucleotide sequence: TGTGCCAGCAGCACCCGGACAGGGGGGAATGAAAAACTGTTTTTT. Protein product: CASSTRTGGNEKLFF. The gene calls are TRBV7-2 and TRBJ1-4; 10 positions agree with TRBD1. Germline V gives CDR1 SGHTA, CDR2 FQGNSA. The J segment lost 5 bases and the V segment lost 5 bases, leaving 5 bases of the junction unmatched. The CDR3 runs to 15 residues.

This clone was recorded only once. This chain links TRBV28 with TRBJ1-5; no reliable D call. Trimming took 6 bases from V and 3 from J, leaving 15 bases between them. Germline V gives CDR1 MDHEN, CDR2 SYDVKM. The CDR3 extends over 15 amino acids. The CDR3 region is CASSHGQVSNQPQHF. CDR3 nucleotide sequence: TGTGCCAGCAGCCATGGGCAGGTCTCCAATCAGCCCCAGCATTTT.

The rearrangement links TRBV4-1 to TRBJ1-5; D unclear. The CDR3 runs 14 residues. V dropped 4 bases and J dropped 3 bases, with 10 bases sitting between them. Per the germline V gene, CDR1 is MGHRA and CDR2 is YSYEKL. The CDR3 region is CASSRVLPNQPQHF. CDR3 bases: TGCGCCAGCAGCCGTGTTCTTCCCAATCAGCCCCAGCATTTT.

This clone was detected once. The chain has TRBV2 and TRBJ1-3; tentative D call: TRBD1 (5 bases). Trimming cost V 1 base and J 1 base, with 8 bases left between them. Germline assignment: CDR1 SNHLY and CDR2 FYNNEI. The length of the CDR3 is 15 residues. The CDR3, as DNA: TGTGCCAGCAGTGAAGGGAGGGGTTCTGGAAACACCATATATTTT. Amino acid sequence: CASSEGRGSGNTIYF.

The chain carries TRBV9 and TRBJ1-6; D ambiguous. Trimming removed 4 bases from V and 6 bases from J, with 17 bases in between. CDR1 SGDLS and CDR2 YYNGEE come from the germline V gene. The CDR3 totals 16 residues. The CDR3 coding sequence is TGTGCCAGCAGCTCTACGGCGGATCCAATTAATTCACCCCTCCACTTT. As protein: CASSSTADPINSPLHF.

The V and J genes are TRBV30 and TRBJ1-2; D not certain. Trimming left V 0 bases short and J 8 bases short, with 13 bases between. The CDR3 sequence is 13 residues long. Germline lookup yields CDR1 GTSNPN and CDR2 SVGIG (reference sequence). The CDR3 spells CAWSVLGELGYTF. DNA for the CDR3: TGTGCCTGGAGTGTACTCGGGGAGTTGGGCTACACCTTC.

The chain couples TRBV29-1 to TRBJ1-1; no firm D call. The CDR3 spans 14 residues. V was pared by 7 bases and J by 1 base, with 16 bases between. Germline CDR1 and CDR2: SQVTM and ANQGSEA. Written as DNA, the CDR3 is TGCAGCGCCACGGATGACGGAGAGAACACTGAAGCTTTCTTT. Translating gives CSATDDGENTEAFF. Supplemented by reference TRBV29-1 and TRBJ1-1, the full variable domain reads SAVISQKPSRDICQRGTSLTIQCQVDSQVTMMFWYRQQPGQSLTLIATANQGSEATYESGFVIDKFPISRPNLTFSTLTVSNMSPEDSSIYLCSATDDGENTEAFFGQGTRLTVV.

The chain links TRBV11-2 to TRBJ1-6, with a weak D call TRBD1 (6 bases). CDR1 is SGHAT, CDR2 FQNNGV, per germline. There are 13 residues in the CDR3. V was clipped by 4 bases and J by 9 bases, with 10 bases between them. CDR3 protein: CASSSADSSPLHF. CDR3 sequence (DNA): TGTGCCAGCAGCTCTGCGGACAGTTCACCCCTCCACTTT. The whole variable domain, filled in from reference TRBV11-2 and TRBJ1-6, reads EAGVAQSPRYKIIEKRQSVAFWCNPISGHATLYWYQQILGQGPKLLIQFQNNGVVDDSQLPKDRFSAERLKGVDSTLKIQPAKLEDSAVYLCASSSADSSPLHFGNGTRLTVT.

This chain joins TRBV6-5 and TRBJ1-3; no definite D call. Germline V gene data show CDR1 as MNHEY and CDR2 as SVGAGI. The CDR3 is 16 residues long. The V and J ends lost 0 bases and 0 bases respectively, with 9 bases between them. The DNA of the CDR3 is TGTGCCAGCAGTTACTCACGGGGAGTCTCTGGAAACACCATATATTTT. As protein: CASSYSRGVSGNTIYF.

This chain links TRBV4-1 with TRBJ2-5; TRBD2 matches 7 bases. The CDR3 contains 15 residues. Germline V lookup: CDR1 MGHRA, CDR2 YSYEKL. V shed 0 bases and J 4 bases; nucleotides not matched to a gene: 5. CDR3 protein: CASSQEGGPGETQYF. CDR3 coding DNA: TGCGCCAGCAGCCAAGAGGGAGGGCCGGGAGAGACCCAGTACTTC.

Written as DNA, the CDR3 is TGTGCCAGCAGCCAAGACTCGGGCAGGGTTGGAAACACCATATATTTT. Translating gives CASSQDSGRVGNTIYF. V is TRBV3-1 (or the pseudogene TRBV3-2) and J is TRBJ1-3, with a weak D call TRBD1 (5 bases). CDR1 is LGHDT, CDR2 YNNKEL, per germline (reference sequence). Between the trimmed V and J ends, which lost 0 bases and 3 bases, there was a span of 12 bases. The CDR3 is made up of 16 amino acids.

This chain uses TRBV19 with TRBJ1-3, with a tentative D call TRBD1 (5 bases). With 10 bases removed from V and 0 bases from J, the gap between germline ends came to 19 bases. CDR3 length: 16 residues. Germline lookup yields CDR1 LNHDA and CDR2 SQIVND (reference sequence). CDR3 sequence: CATALAGHSSGNTIYF. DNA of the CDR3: TGTGCCACCGCCCTCGCCGGACATTCCTCTGGAAACACCATATATTTT.

CDR3 residues: CASSSNRDSPLHF. CDR3 sequence (DNA): TGTGCCAGCAGTTCGAACAGAGATTCACCCCTCCACTTT. The gene calls are TRBV6-5 and TRBJ1-6; D uncertain. Germline assignment: CDR1 MNHEY and CDR2 SVGAGI. The V end was cut by 4 bases, the J end by 8 bases, with 9 bases between. The CDR3 spans 13 residues.

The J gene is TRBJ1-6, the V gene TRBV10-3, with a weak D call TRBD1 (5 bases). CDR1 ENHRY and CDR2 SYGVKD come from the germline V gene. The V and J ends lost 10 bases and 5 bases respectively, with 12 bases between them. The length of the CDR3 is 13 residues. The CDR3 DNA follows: TGTGCCACCCGGGGGTGGGATAATTCACCCCTCCACTTT. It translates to CATRGWDNSPLHF.

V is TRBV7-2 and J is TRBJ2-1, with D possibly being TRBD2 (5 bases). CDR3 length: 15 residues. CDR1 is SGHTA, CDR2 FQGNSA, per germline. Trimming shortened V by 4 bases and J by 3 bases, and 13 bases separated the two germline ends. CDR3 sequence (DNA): TGTGCCAGCAGCTGGGCGGGCTCCTTCTACAATGAGCAGTTCTTC. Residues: CASSWAGSFYNEQFF.

The CDR3 coding sequence is TGTGCCAGCAGCTTAGGTCCCGGGCTAGCGAGCGAGCAGTACTTC. This encodes CASSLGPGLASEQYF. The chain is built from TRBV11-2 and TRBJ2-7; D possibly corresponds to TRBD2 (6 bases). This CDR3 region has 15 residues. Trimming left V 1 base short and J 6 bases short, with 16 bases between. The V gene's germline CDR1 is SGHAT and CDR2 FQNNGV.

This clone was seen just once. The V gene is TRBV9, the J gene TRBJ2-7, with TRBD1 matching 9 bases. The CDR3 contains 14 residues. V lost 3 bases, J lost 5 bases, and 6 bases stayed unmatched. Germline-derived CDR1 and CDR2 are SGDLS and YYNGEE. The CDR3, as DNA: TGTGCCAGCAGCGCGACAGGGGGTATAGACGAGCAGTACTTC. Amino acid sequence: CASSATGGIDEQYF.